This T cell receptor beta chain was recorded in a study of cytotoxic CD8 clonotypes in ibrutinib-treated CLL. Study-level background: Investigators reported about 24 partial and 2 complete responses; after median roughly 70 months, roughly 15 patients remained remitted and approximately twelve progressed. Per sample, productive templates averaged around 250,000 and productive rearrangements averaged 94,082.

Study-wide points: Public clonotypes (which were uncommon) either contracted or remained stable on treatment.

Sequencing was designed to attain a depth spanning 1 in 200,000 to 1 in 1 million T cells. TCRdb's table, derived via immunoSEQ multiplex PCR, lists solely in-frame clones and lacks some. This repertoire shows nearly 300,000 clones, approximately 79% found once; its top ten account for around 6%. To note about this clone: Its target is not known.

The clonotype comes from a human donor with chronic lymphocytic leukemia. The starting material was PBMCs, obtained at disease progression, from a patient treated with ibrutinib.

CDR3 DNA sequence: TGTGCCAGTAGTATAGATCCAGGGTTCAGGACTGAAGCTTTCTTT. It is translated as CASSIDPGFRTEAFF. This chain links TRBV19 with TRBJ1-1; weak D call: TRBD1 (5 bases). The length of the CDR3 is 15 residues. CDR1 is LNHDA, CDR2 SQIVND, per germline (reference sequence). V dropped 0 bases and J dropped 5 bases, with 13 bases sitting between them.